This T cell receptor (beta chain) was captured in a study of T cell changes during pregnancy in multiple sclerosis. Here immunoSEQ multiplex PCR was the method, and the copy in TCRdb shows in-frame clones only, minus some. Of 40,000 to 50,000 clones listed, 94% are singletons. The source was CD8+ T cells from peripheral blood mononuclear cells, collected in the third trimester of pregnancy. This receptor was obtained from a female donor with multiple sclerosis, enrolled in a pregnancy study.

The CDR3 DNA is TGTGCCAGCAGCCCCCATAGCGGAGTCTCCTACGAGCAGTACTTC. This translates into CASSPHSGVSYEQYF. The chain is built from TRBV7-9 and TRBJ2-7, with D maybe TRBD2 (6 bases). Trimming left V 5 bases short and J 0 bases short, with 14 bases between. In germline, CDR1 is SEHNR, CDR2 FQNEAQ (reference sequence). This CDR3 is 15 amino acids long.